This T cell receptor (beta chain) was captured by sequencing in a study of T cell responses to AZD1222 COVID-19 vaccine. Study details: Whether given at about 4 or about 12 weeks, second doses were pooled. Study-wide results and limits: Receipt of two AZD1222 doses was followed by a rise in Spike-specific TCR breadth and depth. Vaccine-associated CD4 TCRs ranged over spike, dominating at 160-218 and 743-854. Donors were chiefly white British, with a greater number of females, and clonal diversity was perhaps underestimated.

As for this clone: The antigen is undetermined.

TCRdb keeps only in-frame clones here, not all; method: immunoSEQ multiplex PCR. Counted here are approximately 110,000 clones, 70% to 85% occurring once; the ten biggest clones make up about 6%. The CDR3 covers 15 residues. Germline V gene data show CDR1 as MNHEY and CDR2 as SMNVEV (reference sequence). The junction had 4 bases not matched to a gene; V was cut back by 4 bases and J by 4 bases. The sequences come from peripheral blood, collected on day 0 of AZD1222 vaccination. The chain uses TRBV27 and TRBJ2-7; 13 bases are a match to TRBD2. The source is an adult in good health. The CDR3 region has the DNA TGTGCCAGCAGTTGGGGGACTAGCGGGACTTACGAGCAGTACTTC. This encodes CASSWGTSGTYEQYF.